Described below is a single T cell receptor beta chain sequence and its context. The sample is drawn from a study of type 1 and type 2 diabetes patients. All diabetic donors were classified as either type 1 or type 2 diabetes. PCR was run on genomic DNA. The TCR beta CDR3 region was amplified using 30 forward and 13 reverse primers. One entry per CDR3 protein, called by TCRdb with MiXCR from the multiplex PCR reads. Altogether under 300,000 distinct CDR3 sequences are present, roughly 50% being singletons, with the ten largest covering roughly 13%. Sequencing was performed on peripheral blood mononuclear cells (PBMCs). The TCR sequence derives from a young man with type 2 diabetes.

The CDR3 reads CASSVSSGRNSYNEQFF. In nucleotides, the CDR3 is TGTGCCAGCAGCGTATCTAGCGGGAGGAACTCCTACAATGAGCAGTTCTTC. The V and J genes are TRBV9 and TRBJ2-1; TRBD2 aligns across 11 bases. V gave up 1 base and J gave up 0 bases; unmatched junction bases: 3. This CDR3 is 17 amino acids long. CDR1 and CDR2 from the germline V gene are SGDLS and YYNGEE.